This is a list of T cell receptor beta chains from one sample in a study of T cells in Graves' hyperthyroidism and ophthalmopathy. TCRdb passed the multiplex PCR reads through MiXCR, listing each CDR3 protein once. The sample has some 350,000 distinct CDR3 sequences, roughly 25% seen once. The sequenced sample consisted of blood. These receptors were collected from a man in his fifties with Graves' hyperthyroidism. CDR3s include the opening cysteine and the closing phenylalanine or tryptophan. A D gene is named only where the DNA matches it firmly. Clone size appears in some rows only: once, few, many, or a class for an expanded clone.

NA	TRBV5-5	TRBJ2-1	NA	TGTGCCAGCAGCTTGGTGGGCCTACGCACCTACAATGAGCAGTTCTTC	CASSLVGLRTYNEQFF
NA	TRBV18	TRBJ2-5	NA	TGTGCCAGCTCACCACTCCCAGAGACCCAGTACTTC	CASSPLPETQYF
TRBD2	TRBV7-9	TRBJ2-5	many	TGTGCCAGCAGCTTAGCAGGAGGACTAGCCCCCGAGACCCAGTACTTC	CASSLAGGLAPETQYF
NA	TRBV28	TRBJ2-1	many	TGTGCCAGCATGGAACAGCCGTCGTACAATGAGCAGTTCTTC	CASMEQPSYNEQFF
TRBD1	TRBV7-8	TRBJ2-7	NA	TGTGCCAGCAGACATCGGGACAGGGGCTACGAGCAGTACTTC	CASRHRDRGYEQYF
TRBD1	TRBV5-1	TRBJ2-1	NA	TGCGCCAGCAGTAAAGGGGGCCACAATGAGCAGTTCTTC	CASSKGGHNEQFF
TRBD2	TRBV29-1	TRBJ2-1	few	TGCAGCACAGCGGGAGGATTGTACAATGAGCAGTTCTTC	CSTAGGLYNEQFF
NA	TRBV6-5	TRBJ1-1	NA	TGTGCCAGCAGTTACGTCGACAACACTGAAGCTTTCTTT	CASSYVDNTEAFF
NA	TRBV20-1	TRBJ2-1	few	TGCAGTGCTAGGGACGAGGGGACAGGACTAGCCTACAATGAGCAGTTCTTC	CSARDEGTGLAYNEQFF
TRBD1	TRBV10-3	TRBJ2-7	few	TGTGCCATCAGAGACACAGGGGGGAAGGGTTCCTACGAGCAGTACTTC	CAIRDTGGKGSYEQYF
TRBD2	TRBV10-3	TRBJ2-3	NA	TGTGCCATCAGGGGGGATAGCGGGAGAGGCGCAGATACGCAGTATTTT	CAIRGDSGRGADTQYF
TRBD1	TRBV28	TRBJ2-5	few	TGTGCCAGCAGAGCCGGGACAGGGTTAGGTTACTTC	CASRAGTGLGYF
TRBD2	TRBV9	TRBJ2-5	few	TGTGCCAGCAGCGTAGCCCGCGGGAGGGAGACCCAGTACTTC	CASSVARGRETQYF
NA	TRBV6-1	TRBJ1-4	NA	TGTGCCAGCAGGGGTGAGGGTAGGAGCTCCAAACTGTTTTTT	CASRGEGRSSKLFF
NA	TRBV5-1	TRBJ2-1	few	TGCGCCAGCAGCTTGCAAGGACAGAACAATGAGCAGTTCTTC	CASSLQGQNNEQFF
NA	TRBV28	TRBJ2-3	many	TGTGCCAGCAGAGAGGAAGATACGCAGTATTTT	CASREEDTQYF
NA	TRBV12-3/TRBV12-4	TRBJ2-3	NA	TGTGCCAGCGGCAGGGGAAATTTAGATACGCAGTATTTT	CASGRGNLDTQYF
NA	TRBV28	TRBJ1-1	many	TGTGCCAGCAGTATCGTTGGTGTCACTGGGTCTGAAGCTTTCTTT	CASSIVGVTGSEAFF
NA	TRBV28	TRBJ1-3	NA	TGTGCCAGCAGTCTCACAGGGACTGGAAACACCATATATTTT	CASSLTGTGNTIYF
TRBD2	TRBV28	TRBJ2-1	many	TGTGCCAGCAAACTCGGGGGGAGCTCCTACAATGAGCAGTTCTTC	CASKLGGSSYNEQFF
TRBD2	TRBV2	TRBJ2-3	NA	TGTGCCAGCAGGGAAAGGTGGGCTAGCGGGAGGTTAGATACGCAGTATTTT	CASRERWASGRLDTQYF
NA	TRBV18	TRBJ2-3	many	TGTGCCAGCTCACCCTCCAAGACCACAGATACGCAGTATTTT	CASSPSKTTDTQYF
NA	TRBV30	TRBJ2-2	few	TGTGCCTGGGACAGGAGGAACACCGGGGAGCTGTTTTTT	CAWDRRNTGELFF
NA	TRBV11-3	TRBJ1-2	NA	TGTGCCAGCAGCCCGGCCCCGGGGAGCTATGGCTACACCTTC	CASSPAPGSYGYTF
NA	TRBV20-1	TRBJ1-5	NA	TGCAGTGCTAGAGATCCCACCCAGCAGGCCCAGCATTTT	CSARDPTQQAQHF
TRBD2	TRBV7-3	TRBJ2-1	NA	TGTGCCAGCAGCTTAACGTTTACTAGCGGGGTTGACAATGAGCAGTTCTTC	CASSLTFTSGVDNEQFF
TRBD1	TRBV6-2/TRBV6-3	TRBJ1-5	NA	TGTGCCAGCAGTGACGGGACAGGTAGCAATCAGCCCCAGCATTTT	CASSDGTGSNQPQHF
TRBD1	TRBV2	TRBJ2-7	few	TGTGCCAGCAGTGGCGGACAGGGGTTTTACGAGCAGTACTTC	CASSGGQGFYEQYF
TRBD1	TRBV10-2	TRBJ2-7	NA	TGCGCCAGCAGTGAGGGAGGACAGGCCTACGAGCAGTACTTC	CASSEGGQAYEQYF
NA	TRBV11-3	TRBJ2-5	many	TGTGCCAGCAGCCCGTCGAGCCAAGAGACCCAGTACTTC	CASSPSSQETQYF
NA	TRBV12-3/TRBV12-4	TRBJ1-4	NA	TGTGCCAGCAGTGTGATGACTAATGAAAAACTGTTTTTT	CASSVMTNEKLFF
NA	TRBV5-1	TRBJ2-7	NA	TGCGCCAGCAGCTTGGGGGACACCTTCTACGAGCAGTACTTC	CASSLGDTFYEQYF
NA	TRBV20-1	TRBJ2-7	many	TGCAGTGCTCCCTTCGTGGGAGTTCCATACGAGCAGTACTTC	CSAPFVGVPYEQYF
NA	TRBV5-1	TRBJ2-7	many	TGCGCCAGCAGCTTGTTCCAGGGATCCTACGAGCAGTACTTC	CASSLFQGSYEQYF
NA	TRBV20-1	TRBJ1-5	few	TGCAGTGCTGGGGGACGGTATCAGCCCCAGCATTTT	CSAGGRYQPQHF
NA	TRBV19	TRBJ1-5	NA	TGTGCCAGTAGTATCACCATAAATCAGCCCCAGCATTTT	CASSITINQPQHF
NA	TRBV6-1	TRBJ2-7	NA	TGTGCCAGCAGTGAAAGGGCGGTTAGCTCCTACGAGCAGTACTTC	CASSERAVSSYEQYF
NA	TRBV11-3	TRBJ2-2	many	TGTGCCAGCAGCCCCCGGCGGGCGAACACCGGGGAGCTGTTTTTT	CASSPRRANTGELFF
NA	TRBV3-1	TRBJ2-3	many	TGTGCCAGCAGCCAACTGGACAGCCCGACGACAGATACGCAGTATTTT	CASSQLDSPTTDTQYF
NA	TRBV11-2	TRBJ2-5	many	TGTGCCAGCAGCCCGCATAATCAGCGGCAAGAGACCCAGTACTTC	CASSPHNQRQETQYF
NA	TRBV20-1	TRBJ2-1	NA	TGCAGTGCTCTCGGCAGGACAGAGGTTCGTTATGAGCAGTTCTTC	CSALGRTEVRYEQFF
NA	TRBV11-2	TRBJ2-3	NA	TGTGCCAGCAGCTCCCGGACAAGGGGGGCAGATACGCAGTATTTT	CASSSRTRGADTQYF
NA	TRBV7-9	TRBJ2-1	NA	TGTGCCAGCAGCTTAGTCGAAAACAATGAGCAGTTCTTC	CASSLVENNEQFF
NA	TRBV6-1	TRBJ1-3	NA	TGTGCCAGCCGGTATGGAGGAAACACCATATATTTT	CASRYGGNTIYF
NA	TRBV11-2	TRBJ2-5	NA	TGTGCCAGCAGGCCGCCTTACCCAGGTGGAGAGACCCAGTACTTC	CASRPPYPGGETQYF
TRBD1	TRBV29-1	TRBJ1-1	NA	TGCAGCGCCGAACTCGCCGGGACAGGGATAGGCACTGAAGCTTTCTTT	CSAELAGTGIGTEAFF
NA	TRBV12-3/TRBV12-4	TRBJ2-1	many	TGTGCCAGCAGTTTAGCGGGGCCACTCTACAATGAGCAGTTCTTC	CASSLAGPLYNEQFF
TRBD2	TRBV10-2	TRBJ2-3	NA	TGCGCCAGCAAAACTAGCGGGCCGACAGATACGCAGTATTTT	CASKTSGPTDTQYF
NA	TRBV7-9	TRBJ2-1	few	TGTGCCAGCAGCCCCCCGGGACATAGGTCGTCGGATGAGCAGTTCTTC	CASSPPGHRSSDEQFF
TRBD1	TRBV18	TRBJ2-3	NA	TGTGCCAGCTCACCGGGACAGGCCACAGATACGCAGTATTTT	CASSPGQATDTQYF
NA	TRBV12-3/TRBV12-4	TRBJ2-7	NA	TGTGCCAGCGGCTCAGAGGGTGTGGGGCTCTACGAGCAGTACTTC	CASGSEGVGLYEQYF
NA	TRBV6-1	TRBJ1-1	NA	TGTGCCAGCAGTGAACCGGGACCCGAAGCTTTCTTT	CASSEPGPEAFF
TRBD1	TRBV5-1	TRBJ2-1	few	TGCGCCAACAGCTCCTCCGGGACAGCCTACAATGAGCAGTTCTTC	CANSSSGTAYNEQFF
NA	TRBV3-1	TRBJ2-7	few	TGTGCCAGCAGCCGGGGTACGGGAGAGACCTACGAGCAGTACTTC	CASSRGTGETYEQYF
NA	TRBV7-9	TRBJ2-1	NA	TGTGCCAGCAGCTTTTTCCAGCGTAATGAGCAGTTCTTC	CASSFFQRNEQFF
TRBD2	TRBV12-3/TRBV12-4	TRBJ2-5	many	TGTGCCAGCAGTCCCCCGGGACTAGGGGAGACCCAGTACTTC	CASSPPGLGETQYF
TRBD2	TRBV3-1	TRBJ2-1	few	TGTGCCAGCAGTCAGACTAGCGTTTACTACAATGAGCAGTTCTTC	CASSQTSVYYNEQFF
NA	TRBV20-1	TRBJ2-3	NA	TGCAGTGCCCGCAGGGAAGATACGCAGTATTTT	CSARREDTQYF
NA	TRBV28	TRBJ2-7	many	TGTGCCAGCGGAGAGACTTCAGGGAGTTCCTACGAGCAGTACTTC	CASGETSGSSYEQYF
NA	TRBV27	TRBJ2-7	many	TGTGCCAGCAGTTTACAGGGGTCCTACGAGCAGTACTTC	CASSLQGSYEQYF